These T cell receptor beta chains were read from a single sample in a study of Graves' ophthalmopathy and Graves' hyperthyroidism. TCRdb redid the calling of the multiplex PCR reads with MiXCR, one entry per CDR3 protein. The profile shows around 1,000,000 distinct CDR3 sequences, roughly 35% of them singletons. The sequenced material came from peripheral blood or thyroid tissue (not recorded which). These receptors originate from an adult man with Graves' hyperthyroidism. CDR3s include the opening cysteine and the closing phenylalanine or tryptophan. Fields, in order: clone size, V gene, CDR3 length, J gene, D gene, CDR3 protein, CDR3 DNA. The D gene is left open where the match is weak. Not every row has a clone size; where given, it reads once, few, many or a size class.

few	TRBV7-9	13	TRBJ1-2	NA	CASSIGGNYGYTF	TGTGCCAGCAGCATCGGGGGGAACTATGGCTACACCTTC
NA	TRBV7-6	16	TRBJ2-7	TRBD1	CASSLADRDSSYEQYF	TGTGCCAGCAGCTTAGCGGATCGGGACAGCTCCTACGAGCAGTACTTC
NA	TRBV20-1	12	TRBJ1-6	NA	CSASDRSSPLHF	TGCAGTGCTAGTGACCGGTCTTCGCCCCTCCACTTT
many	TRBV9	15	TRBJ2-2	TRBD1	CASSYRQGNTGELFF	TGTGCCAGCAGCTATAGACAGGGTAACACCGGGGAGCTGTTTTTT
NA	TRBV7-9	15	TRBJ2-2	TRBD1	CASSPRQGRVGELFF	TGTGCCAGCAGCCCCCGACAGGGTCGGGTCGGGGAGCTGTTTTTT
NA	TRBV4-1	15	TRBJ2-7	NA	CASSQYLRVGYEQYF	TGCGCCAGCAGCCAGTACCTCAGGGTCGGATACGAGCAGTACTTC
NA	TRBV7-8	15	TRBJ1-1	NA	CASSPGGGLNTEAFF	TGTGCCAGCAGCCCTGGGGGGGGCCTGAACACTGAAGCTTTCTTT
NA	TRBV11-2	16	TRBJ2-7	NA	CASSFPPGTSLGEQYF	TGTGCCAGCAGCTTCCCGCCCGGAACTTCTCTGGGCGAGCAGTACTTC
many	TRBV2	14	TRBJ1-2	NA	CASKYQGGAYGYTF	TGTGCCAGCAAATACCAAGGAGGGGCCTATGGCTACACCTTC
NA	TRBV7-3	16	TRBJ2-3	TRBD1	CASSKGTGGLTDTQYF	TGTGCCAGCAGCAAGGGGACAGGGGGCTTGACAGATACGCAGTATTTT
many	TRBV6-6	14	TRBJ1-4	NA	CASTDGRINEKLFF	TGTGCCAGCACCGACGGACGGATTAATGAAAAACTGTTTTTT
few	TRBV5-8	14	TRBJ2-5	TRBD1	CASSWTGNQETQYF	TGTGCCAGCAGCTGGACAGGGAACCAAGAGACCCAGTACTTC
NA	TRBV29-1	17	TRBJ2-6	NA	CSVGTGRGRTGANVLTF	TGCAGCGTTGGGACTGGGCGAGGGCGCACTGGGGCCAACGTCCTGACTTTC
few	TRBV7-2	15	TRBJ1-1	NA	CASSSSGQTNTEAFF	TGTGCCAGCAGCTCCTCGGGACAAACAAACACTGAAGCTTTCTTT
NA	TRBV7-8	15	TRBJ2-7	NA	CASSLSGQSPYEQYF	TGTGCCAGCAGCTTATCCGGACAAAGTCCCTACGAGCAGTACTTC
NA	TRBV5-1	16	TRBJ2-7	TRBD2	CASSSTGGGRSYEQYF	TGCGCCAGCAGTTCAACAGGCGGGGGTCGCTCCTACGAGCAGTACTTC
many	TRBV20-1	16	TRBJ2-7	TRBD2	CSARVPGLAGLYEQYF	TGCAGTGCTAGAGTACCGGGACTAGCGGGACTATACGAGCAGTACTTC
many	TRBV5-1	16	TRBJ2-7	NA	CASSLGGIGEPYEQYF	TGCGCCAGCAGCTTGGGGGGTATCGGGGAGCCCTACGAGCAGTACTTC
many	TRBV19	12	TRBJ2-7	TRBD2	CASSSGSVEQYF	TGTGCCAGTAGTAGCGGGAGCGTCGAGCAGTACTTC
NA	TRBV6-5	15	TRBJ1-2	TRBD1	CASRPIDGTGYGYTF	TGTGCCAGCAGACCCATTGACGGGACAGGCTATGGCTACACCTTC
few	TRBV20-1	13	TRBJ2-5	NA	CSRDKAYKETQYF	TGCAGTCGGGACAAGGCCTACAAAGAGACCCAGTACTTC
many	TRBV4-3	15	TRBJ1-2	NA	CASSQDRAGDYGYTF	TGCGCCAGCAGCCAAGACAGGGCAGGAGACTATGGCTACACCTTC
NA	TRBV15	14	TRBJ2-5	NA	CATSRAGAGETQYF	TGTGCCACCAGCAGAGCGGGAGCAGGGGAGACCCAGTACTTC
NA	TRBV7-9	15	TRBJ2-5	TRBD2	CSVGDLSGRAETQYF	TGCAGCGTCGGGGACCTTAGCGGGAGGGCAGAGACCCAGTACTTC
many	TRBV7-8	16	TRBJ1-5	NA	CASSLAGRISNQPQHF	TGTGCCAGCAGCTTAGCAGGGCGGATTAGCAATCAGCCCCAGCATTTT
NA	TRBV10-3	17	TRBJ2-2	NA	CAISGDENGINTGELFF	TGTGCCATCAGTGGCGATGAAAACGGAATTAACACCGGGGAGCTGTTTTTT
NA	TRBV20-1	15	TRBJ1-4	TRBD1	CSAVRTGGTNEKLFF	TGCAGTGCCGTCAGGACAGGGGGTACTAATGAAAAACTGTTTTTT
NA	TRBV29-1	14	TRBJ1-5	NA	CSSLGEKDNQPQHF	TGCAGCAGTTTGGGGGAAAAGGACAATCAGCCCCAGCATTTT
NA	TRBV6-2/TRBV6-3	15	TRBJ1-6	NA	CASSQDARSNSPLHF	TGTGCCAGCAGTCAAGACGCAAGAAGTAATTCACCCCTCCACTTT
NA	TRBV7-8	13	TRBJ2-5	NA	CASTKRVQETQYF	TGTGCCAGCACGAAAAGAGTTCAGGAGACCCAGTACTTC
NA	TRBV12-3/TRBV12-4	12	TRBJ2-2	NA	CASTPLGGELFF	TGTGCCAGCACCCCCCTTGGCGGGGAGCTGTTTTTT
NA	TRBV29-1	13	TRBJ1-2	NA	CSGLAGEVYGYTF	TGCAGCGGGTTGGCGGGGGAAGTCTATGGCTACACCTTC
many	TRBV7-9	14	TRBJ1-1	NA	CASSRSAVNTEAFF	TGTGCCAGCAGCCGGTCGGCGGTGAACACTGAAGCTTTCTTT
many	TRBV24-1	15	TRBJ2-7	TRBD1	CATSDLQQGAHEQYF	TGTGCCACCAGTGATTTGCAACAGGGGGCCCACGAGCAGTACTTC
many	TRBV7-2	14	TRBJ1-1	NA	CASRREHMNTEAFF	TGTGCCAGCCGACGGGAACACATGAACACTGAAGCTTTCTTT
many	TRBV7-3	17	TRBJ2-2	NA	CASSLRSGGSNTGELFF	TGTGCCAGCAGCTTAAGGTCCGGGGGATCGAACACCGGGGAGCTGTTTTTT
few	TRBV7-8	13	TRBJ1-1	NA	CASSFSRDTISFF	TGTGCCAGCAGCTTCTCTCGGGACACCATATCTTTCTTT
NA	TRBV20-1	18	TRBJ1-1	TRBD1	CSARPTPGQGEGNTESFF	TGCAGTGCTAGGCCCACCCCGGGACAGGGGGAGGGGAACACTGAATCTTTCTTT
few	TRBV7-2	16	TRBJ1-2	TRBD1	CASSLAGQGARHGYTF	TGTGCCAGCAGCTTAGCCGGACAGGGGGCTAGGCATGGCTACACCTTC
many	TRBV10-3	14	TRBJ1-5	NA	CAISAQGRNQPQHF	TGTGCCATCAGTGCCCAGGGGAGGAATCAGCCCCAGCATTTT